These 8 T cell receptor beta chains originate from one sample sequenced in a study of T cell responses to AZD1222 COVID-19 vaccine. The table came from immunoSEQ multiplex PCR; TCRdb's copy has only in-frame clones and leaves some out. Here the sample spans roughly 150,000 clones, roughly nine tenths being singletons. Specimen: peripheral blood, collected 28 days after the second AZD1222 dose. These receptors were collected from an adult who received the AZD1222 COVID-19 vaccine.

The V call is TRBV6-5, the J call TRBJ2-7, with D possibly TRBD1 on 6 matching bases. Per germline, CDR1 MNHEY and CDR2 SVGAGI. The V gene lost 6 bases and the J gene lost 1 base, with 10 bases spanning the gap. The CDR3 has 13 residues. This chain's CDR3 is CASRGTSSYEQYF. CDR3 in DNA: TGTGCCAGCAGGGGGACATCGTCCTACGAGCAGTACTTC.

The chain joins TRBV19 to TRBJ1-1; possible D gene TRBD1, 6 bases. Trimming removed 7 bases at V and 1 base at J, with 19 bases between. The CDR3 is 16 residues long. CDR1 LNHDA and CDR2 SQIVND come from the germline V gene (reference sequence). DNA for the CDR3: TGTGCCAGTATTCGGGCCGGTGGCAGGGGGAACACTGAAGCTTTCTTT. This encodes CASIRAGGRGNTEAFF. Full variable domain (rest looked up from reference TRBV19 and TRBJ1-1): DGGITQSPKYLFRKEGQNVTLSCEQNLNHDAMYWYRQDPGQGLRLIYYSQIVNDFQKGDIAEGYSVSREKKESFPLTVTSAQKNPTAFYLCASIRAGGRGNTEAFFGQGTRLTVV.

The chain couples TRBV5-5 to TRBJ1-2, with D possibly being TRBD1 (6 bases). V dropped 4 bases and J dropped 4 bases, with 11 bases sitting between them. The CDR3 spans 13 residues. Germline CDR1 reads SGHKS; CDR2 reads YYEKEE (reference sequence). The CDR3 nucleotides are TGTGCCAGCAGCAGGGACACCACCTATGGCTACACCTTC. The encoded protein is CASSRDTTYGYTF.

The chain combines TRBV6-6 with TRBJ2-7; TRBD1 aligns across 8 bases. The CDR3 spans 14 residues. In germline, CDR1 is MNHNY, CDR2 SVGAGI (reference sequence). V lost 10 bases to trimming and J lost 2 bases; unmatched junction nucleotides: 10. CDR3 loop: CATGKMDRAYEQYF. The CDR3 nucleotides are TGTGCCACGGGGAAGATGGACAGGGCCTACGAGCAGTACTTC.

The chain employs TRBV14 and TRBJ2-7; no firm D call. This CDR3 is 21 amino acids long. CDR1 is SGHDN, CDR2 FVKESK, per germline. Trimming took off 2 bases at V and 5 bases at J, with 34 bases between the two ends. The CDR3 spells CASSQSTDPELESTKGNEQYF. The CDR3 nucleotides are TGTGCCAGCAGCCAATCGACGGATCCCGAGTTGGAGTCCACAAAAGGAAACGAGCAGTACTTC.

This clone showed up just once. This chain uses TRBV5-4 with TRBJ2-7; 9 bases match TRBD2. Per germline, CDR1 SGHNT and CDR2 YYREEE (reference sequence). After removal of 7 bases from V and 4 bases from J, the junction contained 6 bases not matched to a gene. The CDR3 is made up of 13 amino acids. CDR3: CASGREGLYEQYF. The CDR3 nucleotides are TGTGCCAGCGGGCGGGAGGGCTTATACGAGCAGTACTTC.

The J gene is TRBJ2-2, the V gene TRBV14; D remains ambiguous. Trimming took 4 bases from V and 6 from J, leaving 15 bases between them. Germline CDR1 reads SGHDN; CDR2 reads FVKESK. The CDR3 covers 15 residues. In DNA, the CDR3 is TGTGCCAGCAGCCCGGGTATCCCCCGGGCCGGGGAGCTGTTTTTT. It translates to CASSPGIPRAGELFF. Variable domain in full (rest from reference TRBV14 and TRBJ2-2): EAGVTQFPSHSVIEKGQTVTLRCDPISGHDNLYWYRRVMGKEIKFLLHFVKESKQDESGMPNNRFLAERTGGTYSTLKVQPAELEDSGVYFCASSPGIPRAGELFFGEGSRLTVL.

Here the CDR3 DNA reads TGTGCCAGCAGCCCTGGGGGTAGAGGGGCTGGAAACACCATATATTTT. Encoded protein: CASSPGGRGAGNTIYF. The V gene is TRBV9, the J gene TRBJ1-3, with D perhaps matching TRBD1 (5 bases). The CDR3 extends over 16 amino acids. Looked up from germline, CDR1 is SGDLS and CDR2 is YYNGEE. Trimming took off 4 bases at V and 2 bases at J, with 16 bases between the two ends.